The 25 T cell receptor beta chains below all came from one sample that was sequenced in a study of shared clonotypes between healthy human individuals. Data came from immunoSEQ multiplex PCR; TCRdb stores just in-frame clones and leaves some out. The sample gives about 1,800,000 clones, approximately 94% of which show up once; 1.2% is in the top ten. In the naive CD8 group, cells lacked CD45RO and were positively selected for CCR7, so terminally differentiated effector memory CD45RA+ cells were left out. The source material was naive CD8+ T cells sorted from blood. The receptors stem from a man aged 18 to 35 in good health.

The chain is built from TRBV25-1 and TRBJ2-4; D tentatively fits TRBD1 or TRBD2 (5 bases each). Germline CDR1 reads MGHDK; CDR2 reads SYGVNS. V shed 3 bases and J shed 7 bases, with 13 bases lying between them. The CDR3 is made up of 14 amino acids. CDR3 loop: CASSDRDQRNIQYF. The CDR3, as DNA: TGTGCCAGCAGTGATCGGGACCAACGGAACATTCAGTACTTC.

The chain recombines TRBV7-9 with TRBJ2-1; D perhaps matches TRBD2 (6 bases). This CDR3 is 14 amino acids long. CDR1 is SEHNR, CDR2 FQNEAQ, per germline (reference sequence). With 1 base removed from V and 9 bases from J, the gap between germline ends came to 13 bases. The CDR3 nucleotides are TGTGCCAGCAGCTTAGGGTCCGCGGGAAGTGAGCAGTTCTTC. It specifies CASSLGSAGSEQFF.

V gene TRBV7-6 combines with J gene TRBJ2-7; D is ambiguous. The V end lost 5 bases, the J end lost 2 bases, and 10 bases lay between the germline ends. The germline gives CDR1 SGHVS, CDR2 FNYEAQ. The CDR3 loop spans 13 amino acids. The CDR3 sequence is CASSPEGPYEQYF. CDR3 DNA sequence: TGTGCCAGCAGCCCGGAAGGACCCTACGAGCAGTACTTC.

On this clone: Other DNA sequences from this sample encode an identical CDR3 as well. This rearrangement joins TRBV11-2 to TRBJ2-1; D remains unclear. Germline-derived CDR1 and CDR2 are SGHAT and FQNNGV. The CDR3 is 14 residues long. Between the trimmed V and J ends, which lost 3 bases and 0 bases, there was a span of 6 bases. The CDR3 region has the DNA TGTGCCAGCAGCTTGGTAAGCTCCTACAATGAGCAGTTCTTC. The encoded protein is CASSLVSSYNEQFF.

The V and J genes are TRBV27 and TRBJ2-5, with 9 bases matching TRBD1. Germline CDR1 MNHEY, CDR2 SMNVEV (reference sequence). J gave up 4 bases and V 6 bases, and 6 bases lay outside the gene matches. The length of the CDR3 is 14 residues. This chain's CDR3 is CASSLGTGRETQYF. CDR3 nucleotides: TGTGCCAGCAGCCTCGGGACAGGGCGAGAGACCCAGTACTTC.

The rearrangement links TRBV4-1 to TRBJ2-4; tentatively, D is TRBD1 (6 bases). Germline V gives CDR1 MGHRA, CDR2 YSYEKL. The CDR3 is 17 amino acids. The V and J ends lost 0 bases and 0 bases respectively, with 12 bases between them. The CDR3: CASSQDEGVLAKNIQYF. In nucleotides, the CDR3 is TGCGCCAGCAGCCAAGATGAGGGGGTCCTAGCCAAAAACATTCAGTACTTC.

The CDR3 loop is CASSDPAGGGTNNEQFF. CDR3 DNA sequence: TGCGCCAGCAGTGACCCGGCAGGCGGGGGGACTAACAATGAGCAGTTCTTC. The chain is built from TRBV10-2 and TRBJ2-1; 8 nucleotides match TRBD2. From germline, CDR1 is WSHSY and CDR2 SAAADI. The CDR3 is made up of 17 amino acids. V gave up 3 bases and J gave up 5 bases; unmatched junction bases: 12.

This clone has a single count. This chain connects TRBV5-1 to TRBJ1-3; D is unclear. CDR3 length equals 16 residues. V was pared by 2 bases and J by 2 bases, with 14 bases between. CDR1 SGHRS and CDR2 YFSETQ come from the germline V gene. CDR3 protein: CASSFDTEGTGNTIYF. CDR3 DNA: TGCGCCAGCAGCTTCGACACTGAGGGTACTGGAAACACCATATATTTT.

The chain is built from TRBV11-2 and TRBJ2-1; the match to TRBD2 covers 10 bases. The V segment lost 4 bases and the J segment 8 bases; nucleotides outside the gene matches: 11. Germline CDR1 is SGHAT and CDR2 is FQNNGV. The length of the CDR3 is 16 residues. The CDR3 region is CASSSVKVAGGYEQFF. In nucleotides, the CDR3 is TGTGCCAGCAGCTCAGTAAAGGTAGCGGGGGGATATGAGCAGTTCTTC.

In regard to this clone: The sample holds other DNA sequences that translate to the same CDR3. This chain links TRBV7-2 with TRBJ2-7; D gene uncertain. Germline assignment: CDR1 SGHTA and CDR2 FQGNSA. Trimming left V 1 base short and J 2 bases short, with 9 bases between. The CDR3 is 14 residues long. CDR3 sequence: CASSLGAGAYEQYF. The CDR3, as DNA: TGTGCCAGCAGCTTAGGGGCAGGCGCCTACGAGCAGTACTTC. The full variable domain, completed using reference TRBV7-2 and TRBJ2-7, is GAGVSQSPSNKVTEKGKDVELRCDPISGHTALYWYRQSLGQGLEFLIYFQGNSAPDKSGLPSDRFSAERTGGSVSTLTIQRTQQEDSAVYLCASSLGAGAYEQYFGPGTRLTVT.

The CDR3 loop reads CASSSWTSGYNEQFF. In nucleotides, the CDR3 is TGTGCCAGCAGTTCCTGGACTAGCGGCTACAATGAGCAGTTCTTC. The chain recombines TRBV6-6 with TRBJ2-1, with TRBD2 identical over 10 bases. In germline, CDR1 is MNHNY, CDR2 SVGAGI (reference sequence). The CDR3 length is 15 residues. The junction had 3 bases not matched to a gene; V was cut back by 4 bases and J by 3 bases.

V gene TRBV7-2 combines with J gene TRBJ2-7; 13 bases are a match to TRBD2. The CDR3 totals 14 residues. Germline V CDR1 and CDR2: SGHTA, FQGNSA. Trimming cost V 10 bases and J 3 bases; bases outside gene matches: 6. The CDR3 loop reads CATRLAGGGYEQYF. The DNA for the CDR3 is TGTGCCACCAGACTAGCGGGAGGAGGCTACGAGCAGTACTTC.

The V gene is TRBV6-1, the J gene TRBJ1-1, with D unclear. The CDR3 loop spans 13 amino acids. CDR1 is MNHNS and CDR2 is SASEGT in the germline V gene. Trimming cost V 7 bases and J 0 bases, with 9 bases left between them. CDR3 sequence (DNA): TGTGCCAGCAAGGAGGGAATGAACACTGAAGCTTTCTTT. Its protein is CASKEGMNTEAFF.

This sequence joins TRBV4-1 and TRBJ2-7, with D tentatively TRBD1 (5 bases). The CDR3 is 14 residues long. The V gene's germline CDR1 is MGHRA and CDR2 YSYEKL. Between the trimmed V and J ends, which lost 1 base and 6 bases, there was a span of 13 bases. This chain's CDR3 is CASSQVRGISEQYF. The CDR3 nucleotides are TGCGCCAGCAGCCAAGTAAGGGGTATCTCCGAGCAGTACTTC.

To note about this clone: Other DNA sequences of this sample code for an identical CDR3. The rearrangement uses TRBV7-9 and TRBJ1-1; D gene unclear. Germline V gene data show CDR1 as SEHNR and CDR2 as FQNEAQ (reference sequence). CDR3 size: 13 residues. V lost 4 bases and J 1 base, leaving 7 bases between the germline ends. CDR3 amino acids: CASSSPGNTEAFF. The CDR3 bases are TGTGCCAGCAGCTCGCCGGGGAACACTGAAGCTTTCTTT.

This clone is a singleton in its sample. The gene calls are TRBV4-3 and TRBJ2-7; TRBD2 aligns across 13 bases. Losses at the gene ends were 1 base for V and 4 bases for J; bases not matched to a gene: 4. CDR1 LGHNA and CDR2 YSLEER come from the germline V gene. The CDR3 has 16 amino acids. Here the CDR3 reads CASSQAGLAGSYEQYF. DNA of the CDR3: TGCGCCAGCAGCCAAGCGGGACTAGCGGGATCTTACGAGCAGTACTTC.

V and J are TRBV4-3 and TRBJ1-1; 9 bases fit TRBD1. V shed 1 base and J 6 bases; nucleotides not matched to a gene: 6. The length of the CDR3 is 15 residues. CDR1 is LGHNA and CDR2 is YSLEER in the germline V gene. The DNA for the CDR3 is TGCGCCAGCAGCCAAGGGACAGGGGTTTCGGCTGAAGCTTTCTTT. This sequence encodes CASSQGTGVSAEAFF.

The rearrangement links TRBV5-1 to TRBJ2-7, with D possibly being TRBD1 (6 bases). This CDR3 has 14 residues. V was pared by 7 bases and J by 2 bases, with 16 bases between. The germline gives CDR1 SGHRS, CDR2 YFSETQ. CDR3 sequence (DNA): TGCGCCAGCGGCAAGCAGGGGTCCCCCTACGAGCAGTACTTC. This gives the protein CASGKQGSPYEQYF.

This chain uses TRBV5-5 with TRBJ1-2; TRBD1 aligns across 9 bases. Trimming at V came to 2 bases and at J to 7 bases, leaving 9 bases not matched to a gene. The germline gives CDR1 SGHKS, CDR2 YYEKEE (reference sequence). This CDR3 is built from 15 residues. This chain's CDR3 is CASSLQGAYGSGYTF. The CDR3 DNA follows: TGTGCCAGCAGCTTACAGGGGGCGTACGGGTCTGGCTACACCTTC.

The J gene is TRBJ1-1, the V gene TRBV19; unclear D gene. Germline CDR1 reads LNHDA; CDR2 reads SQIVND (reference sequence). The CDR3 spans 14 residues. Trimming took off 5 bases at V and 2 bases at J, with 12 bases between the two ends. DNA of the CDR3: TGTGCCAGTAGTCCTACCCTATACAACACTGAAGCTTTCTTT. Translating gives CASSPTLYNTEAFF. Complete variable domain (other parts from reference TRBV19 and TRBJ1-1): DGGITQSPKYLFRKEGQNVTLSCEQNLNHDAMYWYRQDPGQGLRLIYYSQIVNDFQKGDIAEGYSVSREKKESFPLTVTSAQKNPTAFYLCASSPTLYNTEAFFGQGTRLTVV.

Here the CDR3 reads CACIPGAGGPYNEQFF. The CDR3 DNA follows: TGTGCCTGTATTCCAGGGGCGGGAGGGCCCTACAATGAGCAGTTCTTC. The chain links TRBV30 to TRBJ2-1, with 9 bases aligning to TRBD2. Unmatched junction bases numbered 11, after V lost 6 bases and J lost 2 bases. Germline assignment: CDR1 GTSNPN and CDR2 SVGIG (reference sequence). CDR3 length: 16 amino acids.

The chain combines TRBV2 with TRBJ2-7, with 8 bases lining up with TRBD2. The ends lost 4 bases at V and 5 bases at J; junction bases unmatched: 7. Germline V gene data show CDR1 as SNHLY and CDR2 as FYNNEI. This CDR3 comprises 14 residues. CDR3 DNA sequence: TGTGCCAGCAGTGGCAGGACTAGCCTTGACGAGCAGTACTTC. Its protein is CASSGRTSLDEQYF.

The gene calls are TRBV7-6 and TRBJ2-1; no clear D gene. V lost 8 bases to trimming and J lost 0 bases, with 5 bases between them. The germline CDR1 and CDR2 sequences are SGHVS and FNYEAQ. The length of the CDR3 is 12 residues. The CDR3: CASLNSYNEQFF. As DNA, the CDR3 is TGTGCCAGCTTAAACTCCTACAATGAGCAGTTCTTC.

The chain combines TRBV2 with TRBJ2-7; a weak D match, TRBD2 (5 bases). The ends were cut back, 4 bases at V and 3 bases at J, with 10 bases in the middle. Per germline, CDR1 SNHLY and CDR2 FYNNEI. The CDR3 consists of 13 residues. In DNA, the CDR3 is TGTGCCAGCAGTGGGGCTAGCCGCTACGAGCAGTACTTC. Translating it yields CASSGASRYEQYF.

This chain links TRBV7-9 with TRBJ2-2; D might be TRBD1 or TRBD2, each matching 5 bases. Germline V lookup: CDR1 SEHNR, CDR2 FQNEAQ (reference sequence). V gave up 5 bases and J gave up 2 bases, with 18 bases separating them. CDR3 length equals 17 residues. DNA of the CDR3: TGTGCCAGCAGCCCCAGTGGGGCGGGCGCCAACACCGGGGAGCTGTTTTTT. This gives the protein CASSPSGAGANTGELFF.